This T cell receptor (beta chain) was documented in a study of cytomegalovirus exposure and HLA in healthy donors. Study results and limitations: The authors listed over 150 TCR beta chains as cytomegalovirus-associated. Presence/absence analyses supposed approximately even sequencing depth among donors.

Sampled while nominally healthy, donors likely had unrecorded immune exposures. Per the germline V gene, CDR1 is SNHLY and CDR2 is FYNNEI. The CDR3 extends over 15 amino acids. Trimming removed 2 bases from V and 4 bases from J; junction bases left unmatched: 4. It was with 60 Vbeta and 13 Jbeta primers that the PCR ran. Produced via immunoSEQ multiplex PCR; TCRdb's table is partial and in-frame only. The listing contains tens of thousands of clones. On this clone: Its antigen is unidentified.

Sequenced: PBMCs. This sequence joins TRBV2 and TRBJ2-2, with TRBD2 matching 7 bases. The clonotype was recovered from a woman between 50 and 59 years old in good health and CMV-seropositive. Here the CDR3 DNA reads TGTGCCAGCAGTGAAACGGGCGGGAGCACCGGGGAGCTGTTTTTT. Amino acid sequence: CASSETGGSTGELFF. Combining the CDR3 with reference TRBV2 and TRBJ2-2 gives the whole variable domain EPEVTQTPSHQVTQMGQEVILRCVPISNHLYFYWYRQILGQKVEFLVSFYNNEISEKSEIFDDQFSVERPDGSNFTLKIRSTKLEDSAMYFCASSETGGSTGELFFGEGSRLTVL.